This entry features one T cell receptor beta chain sequence. The data belong to a study of blood T cell repertoires in COVID-19. Clones were sequenced by immunoSEQ multiplex PCR, and TCRdb holds only the in-frame ones, with some missing. The sample contains some 150,000 clones, approximately 87% of which appear only once. Trimming left V 4 bases short and J 5 bases short, with 14 bases between. Germline V gene data show CDR1 as SEHNR and CDR2 as FQNEAQ (reference sequence). The CDR3 length is 14 residues. This study enrolled people aged about 18 to 100 from around 26 US geographic areas. The chain links TRBV7-9 to TRBJ1-2; tentative D call: TRBD1 (6 bases). The source is a woman in her forties or fifties who had recovered from COVID-19. Sequenced sample: PBMCs or T cells enriched from blood (not recorded which). The CDR3 region has the DNA TGTGCCAGCAGCTCTGGGACATCGGGATATGGCTACACCTTC. It codes for CASSSGTSGYGYTF.